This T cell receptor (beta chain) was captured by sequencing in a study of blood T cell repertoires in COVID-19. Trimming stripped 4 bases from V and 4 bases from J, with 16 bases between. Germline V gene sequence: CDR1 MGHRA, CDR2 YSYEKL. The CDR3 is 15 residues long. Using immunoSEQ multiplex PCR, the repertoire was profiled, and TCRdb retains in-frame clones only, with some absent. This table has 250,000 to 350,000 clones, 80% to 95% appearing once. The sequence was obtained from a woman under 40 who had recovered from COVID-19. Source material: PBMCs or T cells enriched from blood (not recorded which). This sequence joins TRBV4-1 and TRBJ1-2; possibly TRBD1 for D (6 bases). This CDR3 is CASSPQVGDTYGYTF. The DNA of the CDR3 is TGCGCCAGCAGCCCGCAAGTAGGGGACACCTATGGCTACACCTTC.